This is a list of T cell receptor beta chains from one sample in a study of CD8 T cells in ankylosing spondylitis. In TCRdb, the 5' RACE reads were re-called with MiXCR into one record per CDR3 protein. Among a few hundred thousand distinct CDR3 sequences, roughly 25% were seen once, and the ten largest hold 0.61%. Material: blood, either unsorted or a sorted T cell fraction (not recorded which). The receptor source for this set is a male donor with ankylosing spondylitis or in good health (not recorded which). CDR3s include the opening cysteine and the closing phenylalanine or tryptophan. The D gene is left open where the match is weak. Clone size appears in some rows only: once, few, many, or a class for an expanded clone.

V	length	D	size	J	DNA	CDR3
TRBV5-5	14	NA	many	TRBJ2-3	TGTGCCAGCAGCTTGGTTCACGGGGTAGATACGCAGTATTTT	CASSLVHGVDTQYF
TRBV20-1	14	TRBD2	NA	TRBJ2-3	TGCAGTGCTAGAAGAGCGGGGGGCACAGATACGCAGTATTTT	CSARRAGGTDTQYF
TRBV10-3	15	NA	few	TRBJ1-6	TGTGCCATCAGTGTGGTAGCGGGGCCAAATTCACCCCTCCACTTT	CAISVVAGPNSPLHF
TRBV9	16	NA	many	TRBJ2-1	TGTGCCAGCAGCGTGGGGAGTGGGGGCGCTAACAATGAGCAGTTCTTC	CASSVGSGGANNEQFF
TRBV7-9	13	NA	few	TRBJ2-1	TGTGCCAGCAGCTTATTGGGAGCGAATGAGCAGTTCTTC	CASSLLGANEQFF
TRBV7-6	14	NA	few	TRBJ1-6	TGTGCCAGCAGCTTACTGACAGTCGATTCACCCCTCCACTTT	CASSLLTVDSPLHF
TRBV29-1	12	TRBD1	NA	TRBJ2-5	TGCAGCAGTTGGGACAGGGGAGAGACCCAGTACTTC	CSSWDRGETQYF
TRBV20-1	15	NA	few	TRBJ2-2	TGCAGTGCTCCCGAAAGGGCAGGGAGGTCCGGGGAGCTGTTTTTT	CSAPERAGRSGELFF
TRBV20-1	15	NA	few	TRBJ2-1	TGCAGTGCCACAACTCCGGCCTTTAGTCAGGGTGAGCAGTTCTTC	CSATTPAFSQGEQFF
TRBV12-3/TRBV12-4	11	NA	few	TRBJ2-1	TGTGCCAGCAGTACCGTCCTGCGGCGGTTCTTC	CASSTVLRRFF
TRBV20-1	14	TRBD2	many	TRBJ2-7	TGCAGTGCTATTCCGGGGGGGACAACCTACGAGCAGTACTTC	CSAIPGGTTYEQYF
TRBV20-1	13	NA	NA	TRBJ2-4	TGCAGTGCTAGAGTGCCTTGGGGAAACATTCAGTACTTC	CSARVPWGNIQYF
TRBV6-1	15	TRBD1	few	TRBJ2-4	TGTGCCAGCAGATGGACAGGGGAGGGCAAAAACATTCAGTACTTC	CASRWTGEGKNIQYF
TRBV6-1	15	NA	few	TRBJ2-7	TGTGCCAGCAGGCTTGGGAGACTGGGACCCTACGAGCAGTACTTC	CASRLGRLGPYEQYF
TRBV6-5	16	NA	few	TRBJ1-5	TGTGCCAGCAGTTACCCGGACGGAGATAGCAATCAGCCCCAGCATTTT	CASSYPDGDSNQPQHF
TRBV6-5	14	NA	few	TRBJ2-3	TGTGCCAGCAGTTCGGGCAGGTCAGGGGATACGCAGTATTTT	CASSSGRSGDTQYF
TRBV29-1	13	NA	NA	TRBJ2-7	TGCAGCGTCCGGACATCAAGCTCCTACGAGCAGTACTTC	CSVRTSSSYEQYF
TRBV6-5	14	NA	many	TRBJ2-2	TGTGCCAGCAGTTACTCAGTGTCCTCCGGGGAGCTGTTTTTT	CASSYSVSSGELFF
TRBV12-3/TRBV12-4	15	NA	many	TRBJ2-1	TGTGCCAGCAGTTTATTTCCGACAACTAACAATGAGCAGTTCTTC	CASSLFPTTNNEQFF
TRBV20-1	15	TRBD1	few	TRBJ1-2	TGCAGTGCTAGTCCCCGGGACAGTTATAACTATGGCTACACCTTC	CSASPRDSYNYGYTF
TRBV10-1	14	TRBD1	few	TRBJ2-1	TGCGCGAGAGGACGGGACAGGGACCACAATGAGCAGTTCTTC	CARGRDRDHNEQFF
TRBV6-1	13	NA	many	TRBJ2-2	TGTGCCAGCAGCGCTAGAAACACCGGGGAGCTGTTTTTT	CASSARNTGELFF
TRBV12-3/TRBV12-4	15	TRBD1	few	TRBJ1-5	TGTGCCAGCAGTTTTCGACAGGGGATAGGTCAGCCCCAGCATTTT	CASSFRQGIGQPQHF
TRBV20-1	13	NA	many	TRBJ2-7	TGCAGTGCCCGGGGAGTCCCCGGGTACGAGCAGTACTTC	CSARGVPGYEQYF
TRBV19	14	TRBD2	NA	TRBJ2-3	TGTGCCACAAAGGGGGGACTAGCGACAGATACGCAGTATTTT	CATKGGLATDTQYF
TRBV12-3/TRBV12-4	14	NA	NA	TRBJ2-1	TGTGCCAGCAGTTTTTCTCTGAGTTTAAGTGAGCAGTTCTTC	CASSFSLSLSEQFF
TRBV12-3/TRBV12-4	13	TRBD1	NA	TRBJ1-2	TGTGCCAGCAGTGAACAGGGGGCCTATGGCTACACCTTC	CASSEQGAYGYTF
TRBV20-1	12	NA	many	TRBJ1-2	TGCAGTGCTAATCCGGGGTCCTATGGCTACACCTTC	CSANPGSYGYTF
TRBV25-1	13	NA	NA	TRBJ1-2	TGTGCCAGCAGTGAGGTAGGGGGCTATGGCTACACCTTC	CASSEVGGYGYTF
TRBV20-1	15	TRBD1	few	TRBJ2-7	TGCAGTGCCCCCTCGTGGACAGGGGGCTCCTACGAGCAGTACTTC	CSAPSWTGGSYEQYF
TRBV20-1	11	NA	NA	TRBJ2-4	TGCAGTGCTAGGACGGGCAACATTCAGTACTTC	CSARTGNIQYF
TRBV20-1	14	NA	NA	TRBJ2-5	TGCAGTGCTAGAGATCTCACTCGGGAAGAGACCCAGTACTTC	CSARDLTREETQYF
TRBV20-1	14	NA	NA	TRBJ2-1	TGCAGTGCCACCGTTGGTGGGGCTTACAATGAGCAGTTCTTC	CSATVGGAYNEQFF
TRBV29-1	13	NA	many	TRBJ2-7	TGCAGCGTGCGCCGGGACACAAGGAGGGAGCAGTACTTC	CSVRRDTRREQYF
TRBV28	13	NA	many	TRBJ2-5	TGTGCCAGCAGTTTTGCCGAGCAAGAGACCCAGTACTTC	CASSFAEQETQYF
TRBV20-1	14	NA	NA	TRBJ1-2	TGCAGTGCTAGAACCCGGGACACCGGACTCGGCTACACCTTC	CSARTRDTGLGYTF
TRBV20-1	11	NA	NA	TRBJ2-1	TGCAGTGCTCGGGGCCGCGAGGAGCAGTTCTTC	CSARGREEQFF
TRBV20-1	14	NA	NA	TRBJ2-2	TGCAGTGCTACCCCTACTGAATACACCGGGGAGCTGTTTTTT	CSATPTEYTGELFF
TRBV12-3/TRBV12-4	13	NA	many	TRBJ2-1	TGTGCCAGCAGGGAGGGGATCTACAATGAGCAGTTCTTC	CASREGIYNEQFF
TRBV3-1	12	NA	NA	TRBJ1-2	TGTGCCAGCAGCCTGACTGTCTATGGCTACACCTTC	CASSLTVYGYTF
TRBV7-2	14	TRBD1	once	TRBJ1-2	TGTGCCAGCAGCTTTGACAGGGGAGGCTATGGCTACACCTTC	CASSFDRGGYGYTF
TRBV12-3/TRBV12-4	14	NA	many	TRBJ1-1	TGTGCCAGCAGTTTGGGTAATCCAAACACTGAAGCTTTCTTT	CASSLGNPNTEAFF